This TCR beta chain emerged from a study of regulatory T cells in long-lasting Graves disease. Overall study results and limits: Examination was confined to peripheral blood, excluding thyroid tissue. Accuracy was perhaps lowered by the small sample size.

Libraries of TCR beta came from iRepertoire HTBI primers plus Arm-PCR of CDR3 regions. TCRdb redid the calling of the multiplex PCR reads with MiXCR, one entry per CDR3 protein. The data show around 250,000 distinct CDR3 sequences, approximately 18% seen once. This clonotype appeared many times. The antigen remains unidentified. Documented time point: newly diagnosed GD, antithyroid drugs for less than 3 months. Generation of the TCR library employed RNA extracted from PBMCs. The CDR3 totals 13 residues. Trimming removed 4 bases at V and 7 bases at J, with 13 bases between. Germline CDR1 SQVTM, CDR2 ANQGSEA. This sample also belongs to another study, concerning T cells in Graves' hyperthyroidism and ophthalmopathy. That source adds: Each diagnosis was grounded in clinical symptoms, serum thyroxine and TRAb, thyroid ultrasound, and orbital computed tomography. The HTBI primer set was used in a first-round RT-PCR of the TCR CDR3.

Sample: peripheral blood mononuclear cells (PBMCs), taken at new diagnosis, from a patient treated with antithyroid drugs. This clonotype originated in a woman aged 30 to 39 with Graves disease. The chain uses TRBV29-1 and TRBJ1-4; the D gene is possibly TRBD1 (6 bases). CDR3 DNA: TGCAGCGTTGCTGGGGGGCTGGGTGAAAAACTGTTTTTT. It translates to CSVAGGLGEKLFF.